Listed below are T cell receptor beta chains from one sample, sequenced in a study of OX40 agonist ivuxolimab in advanced cancers. TCRdb keeps only in-frame clones here, not all; method: immunoSEQ multiplex PCR. This table has under 20,000 clones, 75% to 95% appearing once. Specimen: CD4+ or CD8+ T cells sorted from blood, collected in a trial of the OX40 agonist ivuxolimab. All receptors come from an adult with an advanced solid tumor such as melanoma, head and neck, liver or kidney cancer. The CDR3 runs from the conserved cysteine through the conserved F or W. A D gene is named only where the DNA matches it firmly. The size of a clone is reported for some rows only, either as once, few or many, or as a class for expanded clones.

d_call j_call v_call clone_size cdr3_aa cdr3_nt
NA TRBJ2-3 TRBV6-6 NA CASGMEGSTDTQYF TGTGCCAGCGGCATGGAGGGTAGCACAGATACGCAGTATTTT
TRBD2 TRBJ2-5 TRBV7-9 NA CASSLALAGGPGETQYF TGTGCCAGCAGCTTAGCGCTAGCGGGAGGGCCGGGGGAGACCCAGTACTTC
NA TRBJ2-7 TRBV27 NA CASPYEQYF TGTGCCAGCCCGTACGAGCAGTACTTC
NA TRBJ2-1 TRBV6-5 once CASSAQSYNEQFF TGTGCCAGCAGTGCACAGTCTTACAATGAGCAGTTCTTC
TRBD1 TRBJ2-1 TRBV5-1 NA CASSLEQTGAYNEQFF TGCGCCAGCAGCTTGGAGCAGACAGGGGCCTACAATGAGCAGTTCTTC
TRBD1 TRBJ1-1 TRBV10-3 NA CAISESTGQHEAFF TGTGCCATCAGTGAGTCGACAGGGCAGCATGAAGCTTTCTTT
NA TRBJ2-7 TRBV19 NA CASPAPPGGYEQYF TGTGCCAGCCCCGCTCCCCCCGGCGGGTACGAGCAGTACTTC
TRBD2 TRBJ2-7 TRBV15 NA CATSMTGGGNYEQYF TGTGCCACCAGCATGACGGGAGGGGGAAACTACGAGCAGTACTTC
TRBD1 TRBJ1-5 TRBV6-6 NA CASSVGTADQPQHF TGTGCCAGCAGTGTGGGGACAGCGGATCAGCCCCAGCATTTT
TRBD1 TRBJ2-4 TRBV13 NA CASSQDRAPSLAKNIQYF TGTGCCAGCAGCCAGGACAGGGCCCCATCGCTAGCCAAAAACATTCAGTACTTC
NA TRBJ1-6 TRBV7-6 NA CASSSTAYYNSPLHF TGTGCCAGCAGCTCGACAGCTTACTATAATTCACCCCTCCACTTT
NA TRBJ2-1 TRBV27 NA CASAGASANIGQFF TGTGCCAGCGCCGGGGCTAGCGCAAACATTGGGCAGTTCTTC
NA TRBJ2-1 TRBV11-2 once CASSLDWANEQFF TGTGCCAGCAGCTTAGATTGGGCCAATGAGCAGTTCTTC
NA TRBJ2-3 TRBV25-1 NA CASSEYPVGGTDTQYF TGTGCCAGCAGTGAATATCCGGTGGGGGGCACAGATACGCAGTATTTT
NA TRBJ2-2 TRBV19 once CASSVSITGELFF TGTGCCAGTAGTGTGAGTATCACCGGGGAGCTGTTTTTT
NA TRBJ1-1 TRBV15 medium-sized CATSRDNPGQWDTEAFF TGTGCCACCAGCAGAGATAATCCGGGTCAGTGGGACACTGAAGCTTTCTTT
NA TRBJ1-6 TRBV4-1 NA CASSDSVMPLHF TGCGCCAGCAGCGACAGCGTAATGCCCCTCCACTTT
TRBD2 TRBJ2-7 TRBV18 NA CASSPDWGGSYEQYF TGTGCCAGCTCACCGGACTGGGGCGGGAGTTACGAGCAGTACTTC
NA TRBJ2-3 TRBV2 NA CASRPLPDSADTQYF TGTGCCAGCAGACCCCTCCCGGATAGCGCAGATACGCAGTATTTT
TRBD2 TRBJ2-6 TRBV7-8 NA CASSMRGGTGGGANVLTF TGTGCCAGCAGTATGCGGGGGGGCACGGGAGGTGGGGCCAACGTCCTGACTTTC
NA TRBJ2-4 TRBV7-9 NA CASSLSTGLNQIQYF TGTGCCAGCAGCTTATCAACGGGACTCAATCAAATTCAGTACTTC
NA TRBJ1-4 TRBV15 NA CATSRVYRDDEKLFF TGTGCCACCAGCAGAGTATACAGGGACGATGAAAAACTGTTTTTT
TRBD1 TRBJ1-2 TRBV6-6 NA CASRRTGTGIHGYTF TGTGCCAGCAGACGAACCGGGACAGGGATTCATGGCTACACCTTC
NA TRBJ2-7 TRBV7-9 NA CASSHGSKSTYEQYF TGTGCCAGCAGCCACGGCTCCAAATCCACCTACGAGCAGTACTTC
NA TRBJ2-7 TRBV9 NA CASSEGVTYEQYF TGTGCCAGCAGCGAGGGGGTAACCTACGAGCAGTACTTC
TRBD1 TRBJ2-1 TRBV5-1 few CASSFLQGASSYNEQFF TGCGCCAGCAGCTTTTTGCAGGGGGCCAGCTCCTACAATGAGCAGTTCTTC
NA TRBJ2-1 TRBV7-7 once CASSQDFHNEQFF TGCGCCAGCAGCCAAGATTTTCATAATGAGCAGTTCTTC
NA TRBJ2-1 TRBV11-3 NA CASSLVGGSSSDNEQFF TGTGCCAGCAGCTTAGTTGGAGGGAGTTCTTCGGACAATGAGCAGTTCTTC
TRBD2 TRBJ2-5 TRBV5-6 NA CASSPLLAGTSGIETQYF TGTGCCAGCAGCCCCCTTCTTGCCGGGACTAGCGGGATTGAGACCCAGTACTTC
NA TRBJ2-3 TRBV7-2 few CASSFWGRREDTQYF TGTGCCAGCAGCTTCTGGGGGAGGAGGGAAGATACGCAGTATTTT
NA TRBJ2-3 TRBV27 NA CASRWNAGMGKTDTQYF TGTGCCAGCAGATGGAACGCGGGGATGGGGAAGACAGATACGCAGTATTTT
NA TRBJ2-1 TRBV29-1 NA CSVLRTGADLSEQFF TGCAGCGTTTTAAGAACCGGGGCAGATTTAAGTGAGCAGTTCTTC
TRBD2 TRBJ2-1 TRBV6-1 once CASSGGLAGPAWNEQFF TGTGCCAGCAGTGGGGGACTAGCGGGGCCGGCATGGAATGAGCAGTTCTTC
NA TRBJ2-7 TRBV19 once CASSLSVRPRYEQYF TGTGCCAGTAGTCTCTCGGTGCGCCCTAGATACGAGCAGTACTTC
TRBD1 TRBJ1-1 TRBV30 once CAFEQGIYAEAFF TGTGCCTTTGAACAGGGGATCTACGCTGAAGCTTTCTTT
NA TRBJ2-3 TRBV5-1 NA CASSFGHSSTDTQYF TGCGCCAGCAGCTTTGGCCACTCTAGCACAGATACGCAGTATTTT
TRBD2 TRBJ2-1 TRBV19 NA CASSISPSGLYNEQFF TGTGCCAGTAGTATATCGCCTAGCGGGCTATACAATGAGCAGTTCTTC
NA TRBJ1-2 TRBV25-1 NA CASSAREAYGYTF TGTGCCAGCAGTGCCAGGGAGGCCTATGGCTACACCTTC
NA TRBJ2-1 TRBV6-6 NA CASSYSGAEQFF TGTGCCAGCAGTTACTCCGGGGCAGAGCAGTTCTTC
NA TRBJ2-3 TRBV2 NA CASSGGRGMDTQYF TGTGCCAGCAGTGGGGGGAGGGGGATGGATACGCAGTATTTT
NA TRBJ2-1 TRBV11-2 NA CASSLVRNEQFF TGTGCCAGCAGCTTAGTGCGCAATGAGCAGTTCTTC
NA TRBJ2-2 TRBV15 once CATSRDVVRAGELFF TGTGCCACCAGCAGAGACGTAGTTAGAGCCGGGGAGCTGTTTTTT
NA TRBJ1-1 TRBV5-4 NA CASSLVLGTEAFF TGTGCCAGCAGCTTGGTGCTGGGCACTGAAGCTTTCTTT
NA TRBJ2-2 TRBV7-9 once CASSFPGELFF TGTGCCAGCAGCTTCCCCGGGGAGCTGTTTTTT
TRBD2 TRBJ2-7 TRBV6-5 NA CASSSRLAPYEQYF TGTGCCAGCAGTTCCCGACTAGCGCCCTACGAGCAGTACTTC
NA TRBJ2-1 TRBV19 NA CASTPGAAVYNEQFF TGTGCCAGTACCCCCGGGGCGGCAGTCTACAATGAGCAGTTCTTC
TRBD1 TRBJ2-7 TRBV5-6 medium-sized CASSLDGQDSYEQYF TGTGCCAGCAGCCTGGACGGACAGGACTCCTACGAGCAGTACTTC
NA TRBJ2-3 TRBV5-3 once CASSLRWDTDTQYF TGTGCCAGCAGCTTAAGGTGGGACACAGATACGCAGTATTTT
TRBD1 TRBJ1-2 TRBV4-2 NA CASSQIGTGHGYGYTF TGTGCCAGCAGCCAAATAGGGACAGGGCACGGCTATGGCTACACCTTC
NA TRBJ2-1 TRBV10-3 NA CAISEVQASYNEQFF TGTGCCATCAGTGAGGTACAGGCCTCCTACAATGAGCAGTTCTTC
TRBD2 TRBJ2-1 TRBV18 few CASSFSGTSGNLDNEQFF TGTGCCAGCTCATTCTCCGGGACTAGCGGGAACTTGGACAATGAGCAGTTCTTC
TRBD2 TRBJ2-7 TRBV7-9 NA CASSFLAGGGYEQYF TGTGCCAGCAGCTTCCTTGCGGGAGGGGGTTACGAGCAGTACTTC
NA TRBJ2-1 TRBV7-6 once CASSLAEDRNEQFF TGTGCCAGCAGCTTAGCGGAGGATCGGAATGAGCAGTTCTTC